The 5 T cell receptor beta chains given below trace back to one sample, sequenced in a study of beta chain features in type 1 diabetes. Broader study findings: Researchers report that Type 1 diabetes patients had moderately but significantly shorter TCRB CDR3s across all four CD4+ subsets.

All of the isolated RNA was reverse transcribed, so expressed TCRB transcripts were sequenced. Only in-frame clones appear in the TCRdb table, and some are missing; sequencing was by immunoSEQ multiplex PCR. The sample contains around 360,000 clones, roughly 12% of which appear only once. The antigens of these receptors remain unknown. The sample taken for sequencing was naive CD4+ T cells from blood. Receptors originate from a woman between 18 and 29 years old with type 1 diabetes.

This clone was observed a few times. The chain uses TRBV28 and TRBJ1-5, with TRBD1 as a possible D gene (5 bases). The V gene lost 4 bases and the J gene lost 11 bases, with 9 bases spanning the gap. CDR3 length equals 11 residues. CDR1 and CDR2 (germline): MDHEN, SYDVKM. DNA of the CDR3: TGTGCCAGCAGTTCCCCCAGGGCCCAGCATTTT. This gives the protein CASSSPRAQHF.

The chain has TRBV4-3 and TRBJ2-5; tentatively, D is TRBD2 (5 bases). This CDR3 contains 14 residues. V gave up 1 base and J gave up 5 bases, with 11 bases separating them. The germline V gene has CDR1 LGHNA and CDR2 YSLEER. CDR3 sequence: CASSQGLASETQYF. CDR3 DNA: TGCGCCAGCAGCCAAGGCCTAGCTTCGGAGACCCAGTACTTC.

The table lists this clone with a few counts. V usage is TRBV7-2 and J usage is TRBJ2-3; 9 bases map to TRBD2. CDR1 SGHTA and CDR2 FQGNSA come from the germline V gene. V gave up 4 bases and J gave up 0 bases; unmatched junction bases: 5. The CDR3 is made up of 16 amino acids. Written as DNA, the CDR3 is TGTGCCAGCAGCTGGGGACTAGCAACTAGCACAGATACGCAGTATTTT. It codes for CASSWGLATSTDTQYF.

This clone turned up a few times. The gene calls are TRBV4-3 and TRBJ2-7; TRBD1 might be the D (6 bases). The CDR3 spans 16 residues. V lost 3 bases, J lost 0 bases, and 15 bases lay in between. CDR1 LGHNA and CDR2 YSLEER come from the germline V gene. CDR3 loop: CASSHRGQTHSYEQYF. CDR3 in DNA: TGCGCCAGCAGCCACCGCGGACAGACCCACTCCTACGAGCAGTACTTC.

The sample holds a few counts of this clone. The V gene is TRBV29-1, the J gene TRBJ1-2; D remains ambiguous. This CDR3 is 12 amino acids long. Germline V gene data show CDR1 as SQVTM and CDR2 as ANQGSEA. This chain's CDR3 is CKAGSPNYGYTF. In nucleotides, the CDR3 is TGCAAAGCCGGGAGCCCTAACTATGGCTACACCTTC.